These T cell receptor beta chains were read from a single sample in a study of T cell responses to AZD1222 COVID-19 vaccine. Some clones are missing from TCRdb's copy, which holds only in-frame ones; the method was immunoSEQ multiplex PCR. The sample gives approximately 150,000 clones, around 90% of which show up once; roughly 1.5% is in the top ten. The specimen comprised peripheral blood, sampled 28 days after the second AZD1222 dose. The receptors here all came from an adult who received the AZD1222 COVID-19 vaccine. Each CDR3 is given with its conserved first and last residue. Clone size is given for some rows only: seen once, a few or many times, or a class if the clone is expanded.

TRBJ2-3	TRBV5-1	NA	CASSLAGAQTDTQYF
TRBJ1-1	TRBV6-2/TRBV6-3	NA	CASSYDRRNLGNTEAFF
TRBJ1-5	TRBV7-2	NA	CASSTQGNSNQPQHF
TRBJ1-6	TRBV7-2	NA	CASSETGSDSPLHF
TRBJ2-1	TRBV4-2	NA	CASSHPSGTNDNEQFF
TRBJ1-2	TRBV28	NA	CASSPIDTYYGYTF
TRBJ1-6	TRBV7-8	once	CASSLARIYYNSPLHF
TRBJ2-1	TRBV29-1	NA	CSPRTSGSNEQFF
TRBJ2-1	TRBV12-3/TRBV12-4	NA	CASSFANNEQFF
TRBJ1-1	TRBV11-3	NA	CASSFARQGTNTEAFF
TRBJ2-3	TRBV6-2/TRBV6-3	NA	CASSYRGALRTDTQYF
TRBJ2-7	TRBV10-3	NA	CATIRTDLGGGEQYF
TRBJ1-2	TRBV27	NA	CASSLAGGSHGYTF
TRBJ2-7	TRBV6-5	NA	CASNPSGEGNEQYF
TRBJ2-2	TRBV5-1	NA	CASSLGLAGGLGTGELFF
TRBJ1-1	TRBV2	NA	CASSEAGTGSGSEAFF
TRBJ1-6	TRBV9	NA	CASSVTGAYNSPLHF
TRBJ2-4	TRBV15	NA	CATSSRGRGAAKNIQYF
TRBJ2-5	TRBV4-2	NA	CASSQDRGSGGETQYF
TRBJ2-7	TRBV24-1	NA	CATGGMETARGEQYF
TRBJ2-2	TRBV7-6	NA	CASSLGRRSANTGELFF
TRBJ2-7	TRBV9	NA	CASSVGDVSLHEQYF
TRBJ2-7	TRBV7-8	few	CASSSDRLSYEQYF
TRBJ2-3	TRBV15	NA	CATSRVRPNTDTQYF
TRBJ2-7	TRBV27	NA	CASSFGRRSSYEQYF
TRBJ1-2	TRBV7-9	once	CASTQDWDTATNYGYTF
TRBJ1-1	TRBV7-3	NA	CASSSFRQSEAFF
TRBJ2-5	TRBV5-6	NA	CASSLVPETQYF
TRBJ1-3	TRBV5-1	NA	CASSLEYSGSSGNTIYF
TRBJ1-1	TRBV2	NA	CASSDGTLGTEAFF
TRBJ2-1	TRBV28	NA	CASSSLDRGLYNEQFF
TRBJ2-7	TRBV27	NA	CASSRGGREYEQYF
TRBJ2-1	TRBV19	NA	CASSEAGESYNEQFF
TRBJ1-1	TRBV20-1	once	CSASETPGTEAFF
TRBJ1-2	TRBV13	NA	CASSLRRDRHGYTF
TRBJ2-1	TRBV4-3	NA	CASSPWGAGGSYNEQFF
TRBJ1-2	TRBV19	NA	CASSMGGFRRDKQYFNYGYTF
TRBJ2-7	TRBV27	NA	CACSRGTGGAGYEQYF
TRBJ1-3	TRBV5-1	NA	CASSLTGGGNTIYF
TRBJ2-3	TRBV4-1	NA	CASSQTGLAGITDTQYF
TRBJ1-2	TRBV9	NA	CASSPRTFEGYGYTF
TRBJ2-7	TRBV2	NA	CASSMRPFYEQYF